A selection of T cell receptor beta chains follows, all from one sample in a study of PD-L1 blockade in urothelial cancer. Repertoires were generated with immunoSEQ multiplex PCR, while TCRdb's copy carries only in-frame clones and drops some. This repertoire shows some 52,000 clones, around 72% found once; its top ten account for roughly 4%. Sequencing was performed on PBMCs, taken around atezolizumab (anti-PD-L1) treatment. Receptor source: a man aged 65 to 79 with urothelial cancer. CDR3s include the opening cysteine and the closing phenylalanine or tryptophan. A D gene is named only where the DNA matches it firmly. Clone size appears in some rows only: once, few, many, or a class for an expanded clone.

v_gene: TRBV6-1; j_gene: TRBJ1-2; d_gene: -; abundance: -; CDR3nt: TGTGCCAGCAGTGAAAGCGGGACAAGCTATGGCTACACCTTC; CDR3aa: CASSESGTSYGYTF
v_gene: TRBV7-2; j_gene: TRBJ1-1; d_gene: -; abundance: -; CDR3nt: TGTGCCAGCAGCTTAACTGCCGGGAACACTGAAGCTTTCTTT; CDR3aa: CASSLTAGNTEAFF
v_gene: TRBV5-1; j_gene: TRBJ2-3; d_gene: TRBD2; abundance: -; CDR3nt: TGCGCCAGCAGCTTCCGGACTAGCTCTACCACAGATACGCAGTATTTT; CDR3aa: CASSFRTSSTTDTQYF
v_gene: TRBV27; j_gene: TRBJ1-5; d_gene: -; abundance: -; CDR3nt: TGTGCCAGCTCTTGGGGAGCGAATCAGCCCCAGCATTTT; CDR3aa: CASSWGANQPQHF
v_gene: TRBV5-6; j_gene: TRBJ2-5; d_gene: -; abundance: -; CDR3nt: TGTGCCAGCAGCTCGGGGAGAGCGGGAGAGACCCAGTACTTC; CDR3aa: CASSSGRAGETQYF
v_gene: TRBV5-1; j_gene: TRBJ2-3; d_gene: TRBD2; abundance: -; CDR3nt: TGCGCCAGCAGCTTGCAGGCTAGCGGCATCACAGATACGCAGTATTTT; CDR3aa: CASSLQASGITDTQYF
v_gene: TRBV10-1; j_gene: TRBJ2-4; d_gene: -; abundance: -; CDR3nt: TGCGCCAGCAGTGACAAATTAGCCAAAAACATTCAGTACTTC; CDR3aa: CASSDKLAKNIQYF
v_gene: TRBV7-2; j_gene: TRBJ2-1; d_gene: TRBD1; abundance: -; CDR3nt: TGTGCCAGCAGCTGGGCACCGGGACAGGGTTCCTACAATGAGCAGTTCTTC; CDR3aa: CASSWAPGQGSYNEQFF
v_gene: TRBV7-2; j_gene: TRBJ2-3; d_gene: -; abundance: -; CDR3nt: TGTGCCAGCAGCTCATCCGGGGGTACGCAGTATTTT; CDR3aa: CASSSSGGTQYF
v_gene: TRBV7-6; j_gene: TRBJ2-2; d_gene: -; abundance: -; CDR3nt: TGTGCCAGCAGCGGAACCAGGGGAGGGAACGGGGAGCTGTTTTTT; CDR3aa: CASSGTRGGNGELFF
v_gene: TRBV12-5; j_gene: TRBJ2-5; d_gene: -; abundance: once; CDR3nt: TGTGCTAGTGGTTACAACCCGAGGGGGTCACCGAGGACCCAGTACTTC; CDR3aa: CASGYNPRGSPRTQYF
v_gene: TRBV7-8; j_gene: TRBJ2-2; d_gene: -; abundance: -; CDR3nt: TGTGCCAGCAGCTTGGGAGGTACCGGGGAGCTGTTTTTT; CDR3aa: CASSLGGTGELFF
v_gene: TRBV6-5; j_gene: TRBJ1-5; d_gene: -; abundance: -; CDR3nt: TGTGCCAGCAGTTTCTACGCCCTTGACAATCAGCCCCAGCATTTT; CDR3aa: CASSFYALDNQPQHF
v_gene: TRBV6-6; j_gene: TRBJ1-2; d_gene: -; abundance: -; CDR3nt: TGTGCCAGCAATCAGGCTAACTATGGCTACACCTTC; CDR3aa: CASNQANYGYTF
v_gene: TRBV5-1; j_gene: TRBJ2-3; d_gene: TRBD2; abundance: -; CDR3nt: TGCGCCAGCAGCTTGGCAGGCAGCGGGGGGACAGATACGCAGTATTTT; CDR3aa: CASSLAGSGGTDTQYF
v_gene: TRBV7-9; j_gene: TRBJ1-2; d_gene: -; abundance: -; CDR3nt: TGTGCCAGCAGCTTACCGGGTAGCTATGGCTACACCTTC; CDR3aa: CASSLPGSYGYTF
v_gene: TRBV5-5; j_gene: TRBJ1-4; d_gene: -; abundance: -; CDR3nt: TGTGCCAGCAGCTTGGGGCCAGGAGGTTCAACTAATGAAAAACTGTTTTTT; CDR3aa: CASSLGPGGSTNEKLFF
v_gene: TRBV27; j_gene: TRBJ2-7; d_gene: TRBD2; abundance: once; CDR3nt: TGTGCCAGCAGTCCGGCCGGACGGGAGGTCAAGCAGTACTTC; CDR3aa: CASSPAGREVKQYF
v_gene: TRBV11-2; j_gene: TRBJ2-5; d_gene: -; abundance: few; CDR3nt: TGTGCCAGCAGCCCCCCTTTTCTCGGAGGGCCCGGAGAGACCCAGTACTTC; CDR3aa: CASSPPFLGGPGETQYF
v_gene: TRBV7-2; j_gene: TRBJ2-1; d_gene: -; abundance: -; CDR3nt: TGTGCCAGCAGCTCAAAAGCCTACCCCGAGTTCTTC; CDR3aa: CASSSKAYPEFF